This TCR beta chain was sequenced in a study of regulatory T cells in long-lasting Graves disease. Findings of the study overall: Repertoires from persistent disease leaned toward TRBV28, TRBJ1-2 and TRBJ2-5.

Combining iRepertoire HTBI primers with Arm-PCR of CDR3 regions, the authors built TCR beta libraries. TCRdb reprocessed the multiplex PCR reads with MiXCR, giving one entry per CDR3 protein. The table has 500,000 to 700,000 distinct CDR3 sequences, 25% to 35% seen once. This clonotype was counted only a few times. What it binds is not known. This sample's time point: persistent/refractory GD, antithyroid drugs over 5 years with positive TRAb. Researchers made the TCR library from RNA that was extracted from PBMCs. Graves' disease diagnosis followed American Thyroid Association guidelines. Patients were from an endocrinology department in Xi'an, China. Germline loops: CDR1 MDHEN, CDR2 SYDVKM. V lost 2 bases to trimming and J lost 6 bases; unmatched junction nucleotides: 2. The CDR3 is 14 amino acids.

The J gene is TRBJ1-4, the V gene TRBV28; 8 nucleotides agree with TRBD1. This sequence was found in a female donor with Graves disease. The sample was peripheral blood mononuclear cells (PBMCs), taken when the disease was refractory, from a patient treated with antithyroid drugs. The CDR3 DNA reads as TGTGCCAGCAGTTTAGACAGGGGAGATGAAAAACTGTTTTTT. This codes for CASSLDRGDEKLFF.